These T cell receptor beta chains were read from a single sample in a study of response to subunit inactivated influenza vaccine. TCRdb ran MiXCR on the RT-PCR reads and lists one entry per CDR3 protein. The sample lists about 800,000 distinct CDR3 sequences; 21% were seen once. Material: PBMCs from blood, obtained approximately 5 days after vaccination. The receptor set was obtained from a man aged 50 to 60 who received an inactivated influenza vaccine. Both conserved end residues are part of each CDR3. Each record gives: J gene, D gene, V gene, clone size, CDR3 DNA, CDR3 protein. The D gene is left open where the match is weak. Clone size appears in some rows only: once, few, many, or a class for an expanded clone.

TRBJ2-1	-	TRBV24-1	-	TGTGCCACCAGTGTAGACAGCAATTACAATGAGCAGTTCTTC	CATSVDSNYNEQFF
TRBJ2-1	-	TRBV12-3/TRBV12-4	-	TGTGCCAGCAGTCCGCTCAGATCCTACAATGAGCAGTTCTTC	CASSPLRSYNEQFF
TRBJ1-1	-	TRBV6-2/TRBV6-3	once	TGTGCCAGCAGTCCTTTCGGGACTGAAGCTTTCTTT	CASSPFGTEAFF
TRBJ2-7	-	TRBV7-8	many	TGTGCCAGCAGCTCAGACACCTACGAGCAGTACTTC	CASSSDTYEQYF
TRBJ2-3	TRBD2	TRBV20-1	few	TGCAGGACAGCGGGGCTAGCGGGGGACCGGGAGGGGTATTTT	CRTAGLAGDREGYF
TRBJ1-2	-	TRBV15	-	TGTGCCACCAGCAGGGGGGCGCGGAATGGCTACACCTTC	CATSRGARNGYTF
TRBJ2-3	-	TRBV6-5	-	TGTGCCAGCAGTTACCTAGGGGGGGGGCTTGATACGCAGTATTTT	CASSYLGGGLDTQYF
TRBJ2-7	-	TRBV5-1	-	TGCGCCAGCAGCTTGTCAGGTGGGGACTTTCGCGAGCAGTACTTC	CASSLSGGDFREQYF
TRBJ2-7	-	TRBV20-1	-	TGCAGTGCTAGAGGCAGCTACCTCTCCATCTCCTACGAGCAGTACTTC	CSARGSYLSISYEQYF
TRBJ2-2	-	TRBV9	-	TGTGCCAGCAGCGTAGATATGGGCTACCAAACCGGGGAGCTGTTTTTT	CASSVDMGYQTGELFF
TRBJ1-1	TRBD1	TRBV29-1	few	TGCAGCGGAAAACAGGGGGCCCTCACTGAAGCTTTCTTT	CSGKQGALTEAFF